Described below is a single T cell receptor (beta chain) sequence and its context. This sample is part of a study of blood T cell repertoires in COVID-19. Assay: immunoSEQ multiplex PCR; the TCRdb copy retains only in-frame clones and omits some. The sample has about 190,000 clones, approximately 90% seen once. Input material: peripheral blood. This receptor was identified in a man in his fifties or sixties with acute or convalescent COVID-19.

The CDR3 DNA reads as TGTGCCAGCTCGGGACAGGGCCTCTACAATGAGCAGTTCTTC. Translated: CASSGQGLYNEQFF. The genes are TRBV25-1 and TRBJ2-1; 9 nucleotides agree with TRBD1. Germline V gene sequence: CDR1 MGHDK, CDR2 SYGVNS. CDR3 length equals 14 residues. The trim removed 8 bases at V and 3 bases at J, leaving 5 bases unmatched.